This T cell receptor beta chain originates from a study of CD8+ T cells in alopecia areata. Documented treatment: oral pan-JAK inhibitor, 5-10 mg twice daily. Extracted RNA was reverse transcribed, and the resulting cDNA served as sequencing template. Sequencing used immunoSEQ multiplex PCR; TCRdb keeps in-frame clones, though not all of them. The repertoire holds nearly 200,000 clones, with about three fifths as singletons. Germline V lookup: CDR1 MNHEY, CDR2 SVGAGI. CDR3 length: 15 residues. The V end was cut by 2 bases, the J end by 10 bases, with 15 bases between. Whole-study findings and limits: On tofacitinib, scalp and blood still held many of the expanded lesional clones.

In regard to this clone: Antigen: not known.

This receptor was obtained from a human donor with alopecia areata. J is TRBJ1-6 and V is TRBV6-5, with D possibly being TRBD1 (6 bases). Sample: CD4+ T cells sorted from blood, taken at week 24, from a patient treated with tofacitinib. CDR3 sequence: CASSYRRGAESPLHF. For the CDR3, the DNA is TGTGCCAGCAGTTACCGACGGGGGGCGGAGTCACCCCTCCACTTT.